This T cell receptor (beta chain) was identified during a study of blood T cell repertoires in COVID-19. V shed 0 bases and J 4 bases; nucleotides not matched to a gene: 5. The CDR3 extends over 15 amino acids. The germline V gene encodes CDR1 SGDLS and CDR2 YYNGEE. The repertoire was sequenced with immunoSEQ multiplex PCR; TCRdb's copy has only in-frame clones and lacks some. The sample shows roughly 250,000 clones, more than 75% of them seen only once. The material sequenced was PBMCs or T cells enriched from blood (not recorded which). This sequence joins TRBV9 and TRBJ2-5, with TRBD2 identical over 8 bases. The TCR sequence derives from a woman aged 45-65 years who had recovered from COVID-19. The DNA for the CDR3 is TGTGCCAGCAGCGTAGGCGGGAGGCCCGGAGAGACCCAGTACTTC. Encoded protein: CASSVGGRPGETQYF.